This T cell receptor (beta chain) was found in a study of control samples from healthy donors and cancer patients. CDR3 length equals 12 residues. CDR1 and CDR2 (germline): SGHKS, YYEKEE (reference sequence). The V end lost 2 bases, the J end lost 2 bases, and 5 bases lay between the germline ends. The table came from immunoSEQ multiplex PCR; TCRdb's copy has only in-frame clones and leaves some out. This sample has approximately 44,000 clones, with over 65% found just once. The specimen sequenced was formalin-fixed, paraffin-embedded tissue. The receptor was derived from a male donor with melanoma. This rearrangement joins TRBV5-5 to TRBJ2-7; D uncertain. The CDR3 here is CASSFNTYEQYF. The CDR3 nucleotides read TGTGCCAGCAGCTTTAATACCTACGAGCAGTACTTC.